This entry lists 9 T cell receptor beta chains sequenced from one sample in a study of beta chain features in type 1 diabetes. Whole-study results and caveats: All four CD4+ subsets from Type 1 diabetes patients carried moderately but significantly shorter TCRB CDR3s.

For these receptors, no antigen is known. TCRB transcripts that were expressed got sequenced, as all of the isolated RNA had been reverse transcribed. Profiled with immunoSEQ multiplex PCR; TCRdb holds only in-frame clones, not every one. The repertoire holds about 190,000 clones, around 7.8% seen once, with about 0.9% in the top ten. Sample: central memory CD4+ T cells from blood. Source of these receptors: a woman aged 40 to 55 with type 1 diabetes.

This clone was found a few times. The rearrangement joins TRBV28 to TRBJ2-7, with TRBD1 identical over 11 bases. The CDR3 extends over 14 amino acids. V gave up 4 bases and J gave up 5 bases; unmatched junction bases: 4. CDR1 and CDR2 from the germline V gene are MDHEN and SYDVKM. CDR3 sequence reads: CASSSPGQGDEQYF. The CDR3, as DNA: TGTGCCAGCAGTTCGCCGGGACAGGGGGACGAGCAGTACTTC.

The chain uses TRBV5-5 and TRBJ1-1; D is ambiguous. The germline gives CDR1 SGHKS, CDR2 YYEKEE (reference sequence). Trimming took off 0 bases at V and 5 bases at J, with 8 bases between the two ends. The CDR3 consists of 13 residues. The CDR3 nucleotides read TGTGCCAGCAGCTTGGAAGAGTCAACTGAAGCTTTCTTT. This codes for CASSLEESTEAFF.

This clone has only a few counts. The CDR3 protein is CAIRARWEGNSPLHF. The CDR3 region has the DNA TGTGCCATCAGGGCCCGGTGGGAGGGTAATTCACCCCTCCACTTT. The chain recombines TRBV10-3 with TRBJ1-6; D gene unclear. Germline V gives CDR1 ENHRY, CDR2 SYGVKD. CDR3 length: 15 amino acids. The ends were cut back, 6 bases at V and 6 bases at J, with 15 bases in the middle.

This chain links TRBV6-5 with TRBJ2-3, with D tentatively TRBD2 (7 bases). The CDR3 consists of 15 residues. CDR1 is MNHEY and CDR2 is SVGAGI in the germline V gene. The V gene lost 6 bases and the J gene lost 2 bases, with 15 bases spanning the gap. For the CDR3, the DNA is TGTGCCAGCAGCATGGGGGGGCGACTCACAGATACGCAGTATTTT. Residues: CASSMGGRLTDTQYF.

This clone was observed a handful of times. J is TRBJ2-7 and V is TRBV29-1; the D gene is possibly TRBD2 (6 bases). Trimming cost V 4 bases and J 2 bases, with 15 bases left between them. CDR1 is SQVTM and CDR2 is ANQGSEA in the germline V gene. The length of the CDR3 is 14 residues. The DNA of the CDR3 is TGCAGCGTTGGGGTTGGAGGGGTCCCCTACGAGCAGTACTTC. Protein sequence: CSVGVGGVPYEQYF.

This rearrangement joins TRBV5-4 to TRBJ2-5; possible D gene TRBD2, 6 bases. CDR1 is SGHNT, CDR2 YYREEE, per germline (reference sequence). The CDR3 has 15 residues. V lost 1 base to trimming and J lost 3 bases, with 13 bases between them. This CDR3 reads CASSLWLGGEETQYF. CDR3 in DNA: TGTGCCAGCAGCTTGTGGCTGGGAGGAGAAGAGACCCAGTACTTC. The full variable domain, with the rest looked up from reference TRBV5-4 and TRBJ2-5, is ETGVTQSPTHLIKTRGQQVTLRCSSQSGHNTVSWYQQALGQGPQFIFQYYREEENGRGNFPPRFSGLQFPNYSSELNVNALELDDSALYLCASSLWLGGEETQYFGPGTRLLVL.

The rearrangement joins TRBV9 to TRBJ2-1, with D maybe TRBD1 (5 bases). This CDR3 comprises 14 residues. Trimming cost V 5 bases and J 7 bases, with 16 bases left between them. CDR1 is SGDLS, CDR2 YYNGEE, per germline. The CDR3, as DNA: TGTGCCAGCAGTAGAACCAGGGTTGGGAATGAGCAGTTCTTC. Its protein is CASSRTRVGNEQFF.

This clone has more than one count but fewer than ten. This chain connects TRBV7-2 to TRBJ2-7, with TRBD2 as a possible D gene (6 bases). This CDR3 comprises 15 residues. The ends were cut back, 5 bases at V and 6 bases at J, with 20 bases in the middle. Per germline, CDR1 SGHTA and CDR2 FQGNSA. The CDR3 bases are TGTGCCAGCAGCAGTCAGGCGGGGTATGAGGTCGAGCAGTACTTC. Translating it yields CASSSQAGYEVEQYF.

The J gene is TRBJ2-7, the V gene TRBV5-1; D possibly corresponds to TRBD2 (6 bases). CDR3 size: 15 residues. V was pared by 0 bases and J by 1 base, with 11 bases between. Germline values: CDR1 SGHRS, CDR2 YFSETQ. The CDR3 sequence is CASSLEPGRSYEQYF. The CDR3 DNA reads TGCGCCAGCAGCTTGGAACCAGGGAGGTCCTACGAGCAGTACTTC. Together with reference TRBV5-1 and TRBJ2-7, the CDR3 gives the full variable domain: KAGVTQTPRYLIKTRGQQVTLSCSPISGHRSVSWYQQTPGQGLQFLFEYFSETQRNKGNFPGRFSGRQFSNSRSEMNVSTLELGDSALYLCASSLEPGRSYEQYFGPGTRLTVT.